The rows below give T cell receptor beta chains drawn from one sample of a study of shared clonotypes between healthy human individuals. Measured with immunoSEQ multiplex PCR; TCRdb has only the in-frame clones, and not every one. This sample has nearly 1 million clones, with approximately 80% found just once. Input material: memory CD4+ T cells sorted from blood. The source of these receptors is a young man in good health. Each CDR3 is given with its conserved first and last residue. D genes are given only for firm matches. Some rows have no size entry. The others give once, few or many, or a class for an expanded clone.

j_gene,d_gene,v_gene,len,abundance,CDR3nt,CDR3aa
TRBJ2-2,TRBD2,TRBV27,16,.,TGTGCCAGCAGTTTATTCAGCGGGGGGAACACCGGGGAGCTGTTTTTT,CASSLFSGGNTGELFF
TRBJ2-7,.,TRBV7-8,14,.,TGTGCCAGCAGCTTAAACCAGGGCCGATACGAGCAGTACTTC,CASSLNQGRYEQYF
TRBJ2-3,TRBD2,TRBV6-4,15,.,TGTGCCAGCAGTGTAGCGGGAGGGCCTAGAGATACGCAGTATTTT,CASSVAGGPRDTQYF
TRBJ2-3,.,TRBV5-1,15,.,TGCGCCAGCAGCTTGATCGGCGGGCAGACAGATACGCAGTATTTT,CASSLIGGQTDTQYF
TRBJ2-1,.,TRBV5-1,15,few,TGCGCCAGCAGCTTGGCCACCATCTCCTACAATGAGCAGTTCTTC,CASSLATISYNEQFF
TRBJ2-5,.,TRBV5-1,18,.,TGCGCCAGCAGCTTGGGCTACTCCACAGGGTTGGTGCAAGAGACCCAGTACTTC,CASSLGYSTGLVQETQYF
TRBJ1-5,.,TRBV27,14,.,TGTGCCAGTCGACCGGGAAGGTCACTCCGGGCCCAGCATTTT,CASRPGRSLRAQHF
TRBJ2-3,.,TRBV5-8,17,many,TGTGCCAGCAGCTATGGCCGGGGGGCGCGGGACACAGATACGCAGTATTTT,CASSYGRGARDTDTQYF
TRBJ2-2,TRBD1,TRBV5-8,16,once,TGTGCCAGCAGCTTAGGGCACAGGGGGCATAACGGGGAGCTGTTTTTT,CASSLGHRGHNGELFF
TRBJ2-1,TRBD1,TRBV25-1,17,.,TGTGCCAGCAGTCAGGACAGGGGAAGGGGGCGATACAATGAGCAGTTCTTC,CASSQDRGRGRYNEQFF
TRBJ1-2,.,TRBV7-3,13,.,TGTGCCAGCAGCTTTTCCGGGGGTAATGGCTACACCTTC,CASSFSGGNGYTF
TRBJ1-1,.,TRBV11-3,13,once,TGTGCCAGCAGCTTATTTCGGGGCACTGAAGCTTTCTTT,CASSLFRGTEAFF
TRBJ2-7,TRBD1,TRBV6-9,12,.,TGTGCCAGAAACAGGGGCCCCTACGAGCAGTACTTC,CARNRGPYEQYF
TRBJ2-7,.,TRBV5-1,13,.,TGCGCCAGCAGCTTACTAGGGGTCTACGAGCAGTACTTC,CASSLLGVYEQYF
TRBJ1-2,.,TRBV27,14,.,TGTGCCAGCACAGAACGCGCGGGTGTCTATGGCTACACCTTC,CASTERAGVYGYTF
TRBJ1-2,.,TRBV6-5,15,.,TGTGCCAGCAGTTACTCGAAGGAGGGGAACTATGGCTACACCTTC,CASSYSKEGNYGYTF
TRBJ1-4,.,TRBV28,15,few,TGTGCCAGCAGTTTGAGAGGGGTGAGGGGTGAAAAACTGTTTTTT,CASSLRGVRGEKLFF
TRBJ1-5,.,TRBV16,14,.,TGTGCCAGCAGCCTCGGACGGGGCAATCAGCCCCAGCATTTT,CASSLGRGNQPQHF